The 25 T cell receptor beta chains reported below all come from one sample, sequenced in a study of blood T cell repertoires in COVID-19. The table came from immunoSEQ multiplex PCR; TCRdb's copy has only in-frame clones and leaves some out. Seen here are approximately 300,000 clones, around nine tenths observed once, and the top ten hold approximately 5%. The sequenced sample consisted of PBMCs or T cells enriched from blood (not recorded which). Every receptor here comes from a man aged 60 to 69 who had recovered from COVID-19.

The rearrangement links TRBV3-1 (or the pseudogene TRBV3-2) to TRBJ2-5, with TRBD1 matching over 9 bases. The CDR3 is made up of 14 amino acids. V shed 4 bases and J 5 bases; nucleotides not matched to a gene: 5. Germline CDR1 LGHDT, CDR2 YNNKEL (reference sequence). CDR3 loop: CASSPGQGNETQYF. CDR3 DNA sequence: TGTGCCAGCAGCCCGGGACAGGGAAACGAGACCCAGTACTTC.

The chain carries TRBV6-2 or TRBV6-3 and TRBJ1-2; the D is unclear. Trimming took 4 bases from V and 2 from J, leaving 11 bases between them. Germline-derived CDR1 and CDR2 are MNHEY and SVGEGT. This CDR3 contains 14 residues. The CDR3 spells CASSSPTANYGYTF. CDR3 bases: TGTGCCAGCAGTTCACCAACAGCAAACTATGGCTACACCTTC.

This chain connects TRBV24-1 to TRBJ1-2; 10 nucleotides match TRBD1. Germline assignment: CDR1 KGHDR and CDR2 SFDVKD. With V trimmed by 5 bases and J by 3 bases, 11 bases remained unmatched. The CDR3 covers 17 residues. CDR3 region: CATSGPPGQGSDYGYTF. The CDR3 DNA follows: TGTGCCACCAGTGGCCCCCCGGGACAGGGGAGTGACTATGGCTACACCTTC.

The rearrangement links TRBV7-2 to TRBJ2-7, with 8 bases that match TRBD2. This CDR3 contains 14 residues. Germline lookup yields CDR1 SGHTA and CDR2 FQGNSA. V lost 7 bases and J lost 3; bases outside the gene matches: 8. The CDR3 region has the DNA TGTGCCAGCAAGGGGGGGACTAGTCACTACGAGCAGTACTTC. Translation: CASKGGTSHYEQYF.

This sequence joins TRBV5-1 and TRBJ2-7; 7 positions match TRBD1. V trimming: 3 bases; J trimming: 0 bases; junction bases outside the gene matches: 3. The CDR3 has 14 amino acids. Germline CDR1 SGHRS, CDR2 YFSETQ. CDR3 region: CASSSGQVSYEQYF. The CDR3 DNA is TGCGCCAGCAGCTCCGGACAGGTCTCCTACGAGCAGTACTTC.

This chain uses TRBV27 with TRBJ2-5, with 8 bases that match TRBD2. V dropped 5 bases and J dropped 4; count of bases not matched to a gene: 9. The V gene's germline CDR1 is MNHEY and CDR2 SMNVEV (reference sequence). This CDR3 is built from 15 residues. As DNA, the CDR3 is TGTGCCAGCAGTCCCCGGTGGCTAGCGGGAGAGACCCAGTACTTC. Its translation: CASSPRWLAGETQYF.

The chain joins TRBV4-2 to TRBJ2-1; 9 bases match TRBD2. The germline V gene encodes CDR1 LGHNA and CDR2 YNFKEQ. J was trimmed by 4 bases and V by 4 bases; bases with no gene match: 20. The CDR3 covers 20 residues. The CDR3 nucleotides read TGTGCCAGCAGCCTCCAAGCGATGGCTAGCGGGATGTCCCTATACAATGAGCAGTTCTTC. Its protein is CASSLQAMASGMSLYNEQFF.

The CDR3 DNA sequence: TGTGCCAGCAGGGCAGGGCTGAACACTGAAGCTTTCTTT. Its protein is CASRAGLNTEAFF. The chain joins TRBV9 to TRBJ1-1; D may be TRBD1 (5 bases). Germline V gives CDR1 SGDLS, CDR2 YYNGEE. The length of the CDR3 is 13 residues. Trimming cost V 5 bases and J 0 bases, with 8 bases left between them.

V and J are TRBV7-9 and TRBJ2-1; D is uncertain. V lost 3 bases and J lost 5, with 5 bases in between. Per germline, CDR1 SEHNR and CDR2 FQNEAQ (reference sequence). The CDR3 is 12 amino acids. DNA for the CDR3: TGTGCCAGCAGCTTTGGGCACAATGAGCAGTTCTTC. Its translation is CASSFGHNEQFF.

This chain joins TRBV7-3 and TRBJ2-7, with D uncertain. CDR3 size: 12 residues. Germline CDR1 reads SGHTA; CDR2 reads FQGTGA. The germline V and J ends were trimmed by 1 base and 7 bases, with 8 bases remaining between them. This CDR3 is CASSLNSQEQYF. As DNA, the CDR3 is TGTGCCAGCAGCTTAAATTCCCAGGAGCAGTACTTC. The full variable domain, with the rest looked up from reference TRBV7-3 and TRBJ2-7, is GAGVSQTPSNKVTEKGKYVELRCDPISGHTALYWYRQSLGQGPEFLIYFQGTGAADDSGLPNDRFFAVRPEGSVSTLKIQRTERGDSAVYLCASSLNSQEQYFGPGTRLTVT.

The chain links TRBV5-5 to TRBJ1-4; 9 bases map to TRBD1. The CDR3 consists of 14 residues. Germline CDR1 SGHKS, CDR2 YYEKEE (reference sequence). V lost 4 bases and J lost 7; bases outside the gene matches: 5. CDR3: CASSQTGGSEKLFF. CDR3 sequence (DNA): TGTGCCAGCAGCCAAACAGGGGGCAGTGAAAAACTGTTTTTT.

This chain joins TRBV9 and TRBJ1-3; D ambiguous. Looked up from germline, CDR1 is SGDLS and CDR2 is YYNGEE. There are 17 residues in the CDR3. Trimming removed 3 bases from V and 0 bases from J, with 16 bases in between. CDR3 in DNA: TGTGCCAGCAGCGCGGCCGGGAGCAGGTACTCTGGAAACACCATATATTTT. Protein: CASSAAGSRYSGNTIYF.

V and J are TRBV27 and TRBJ2-3; TRBD1 agrees at 7 bases. The CDR3 length is 16 residues. V lost 5 bases, J lost 3 bases, and 11 bases stayed unmatched. Germline loops: CDR1 MNHEY, CDR2 SMNVEV (reference sequence). In DNA, the CDR3 is TGTGCCAGCAGTCCTACAGGGGTATCTGGGACAGATACGCAGTATTTT. It specifies CASSPTGVSGTDTQYF.

This clone has a handful of counts. The rearrangement links TRBV28 to TRBJ1-2; D is perhaps TRBD1 (6 bases). This CDR3 has 14 amino acids. Trimming pared 2 bases from V and 4 bases from J, leaving 11 bases between. Per the germline V gene, CDR1 is MDHEN and CDR2 is SYDVKM. CDR3 bases: TGTGCCAGCAGTTTAAGGGGGACAACCTATGGCTACACCTTC. It encodes CASSLRGTTYGYTF.

The chain uses TRBV30 and TRBJ2-7; weak D call: TRBD1 (7 bases). With 1 base removed from V and 6 bases from J, the gap between germline ends came to 13 bases. Germline V lookup: CDR1 GTSNPN, CDR2 SVGIG (reference sequence). The CDR3 consists of 13 residues. The CDR3 region is CAWSEEGAREQYF. CDR3 coding DNA: TGTGCCTGGAGTGAGGAGGGGGCGCGCGAGCAGTACTTC.

This rearrangement joins TRBV10-1 to TRBJ1-5; a possible D gene is TRBD1 (6 bases). V shed 4 bases and J shed 3 bases, with 16 bases lying between them. Germline-derived CDR1 and CDR2 are WNHNN and SYGVQD (reference sequence). This CDR3 region has 16 residues. The CDR3 loop is CASSARDTTTNQPQHF. CDR3 sequence (DNA): TGCGCCAGCAGTGCCAGGGACACCACTACCAATCAGCCCCAGCATTTT.

The CDR3 region has the DNA TGTGCCAGCACCCTAGGTGAAACGGAGACCCAGTACTTC. It translates to CASTLGETETQYF. This chain links TRBV9 with TRBJ2-5, with no clear D. V was trimmed by 6 bases and J by 5 bases, leaving 14 bases between them. CDR3 length: 13 amino acids. CDR1 SGDLS and CDR2 YYNGEE come from the germline V gene.

This clone was observed once. V and J are TRBV27 and TRBJ2-1; 11 nucleotides line up with TRBD2. CDR1 is MNHEY, CDR2 SMNVEV, per germline (reference sequence). This CDR3 contains 16 residues. Trimming took 3 bases from V and 7 from J; bases not matched to a gene: 8. For the CDR3, the DNA is TGTGCCAGCAGTTTTCCGGGACTAGCGGAGACGAATGAGCAGTTCTTC. Translating it yields CASSFPGLAETNEQFF.

A few counts support this clone. J is TRBJ2-3 and V is TRBV19; 15 positions agree with TRBD2. This CDR3 has 16 amino acids. J was trimmed by 5 bases and V by 4 bases; bases with no gene match: 4. Looked up from germline, CDR1 is LNHDA and CDR2 is SQIVND (reference sequence). CDR3 nucleotides: TGTGCCAGTAGTACACCGGGACTAGCGGGGGGAGATACGCAGTATTTT. This gives the protein CASSTPGLAGGDTQYF.

The chain employs TRBV4-2 and TRBJ2-2, with 9 bases matching TRBD1. V dropped 4 bases and J dropped 2; count of bases not matched to a gene: 2. CDR1 LGHNA and CDR2 YNFKEQ come from the germline V gene. The CDR3 totals 15 residues. This CDR3 reads CASSRDRVNTGELFF. In DNA form, the CDR3 reads TGTGCCAGCAGCCGGGACAGGGTAAACACCGGGGAGCTGTTTTTT.

This chain connects TRBV9 to TRBJ2-1; TRBD1 agrees at 7 bases. Germline CDR1 and CDR2: SGDLS and YYNGEE. V lost 3 bases, J lost 0 bases, and 6 bases stayed unmatched. This CDR3 spans 16 amino acids. CDR3 DNA sequence: TGTGCCAGCAGCGCACCAGGGGGTTTCTCCTACAATGAGCAGTTCTTC. It encodes CASSAPGGFSYNEQFF.

The J gene is TRBJ2-4, the V gene TRBV19; TRBD1 aligns across 9 bases. Losses at the gene ends were 5 bases for V and 15 bases for J; bases not matched to a gene: 5. In germline, CDR1 is LNHDA, CDR2 SQIVND (reference sequence). CDR3 length equals 11 residues. The CDR3 is CASSPGTGMYF. CDR3 coding DNA: TGTGCCAGTAGTCCTGGGACAGGGATGTACTTC.

J is TRBJ1-1 and V is TRBV7-2; D may be TRBD1 (6 bases). Germline V gene data show CDR1 as SGHTA and CDR2 as FQGNSA. V lost 2 bases to trimming and J lost 10 bases, with 14 bases between them. The CDR3 loop spans 13 amino acids. The CDR3 DNA reads TGTGCCAGCAGCTTAAGGGGGGGAACCGGAGCTTTCTTT. This translates into CASSLRGGTGAFF.

The chain uses TRBV7-9 and TRBJ2-5, with D maybe TRBD2 (6 bases). V lost 0 bases and J lost 2, with 16 bases in between. The germline V gene has CDR1 SEHNR and CDR2 FQNEAQ (reference sequence). This CDR3 is built from 17 residues. CDR3 in amino acids: CASSLARAAGRQETQYF. Here the CDR3 DNA reads TGTGCCAGCAGCTTAGCCCGTGCGGCAGGGAGGCAAGAGACCCAGTACTTC. Full variable domain (remainder filled in from reference TRBV7-9 and TRBJ2-5): DTGVSQNPRHKITKRGQNVTFRCDPISEHNRLYWYRQTLGQGPEFLTYFQNEAQLEKSRLLSDRFSAERPKGSFSTLEIQRTEQGDSAMYLCASSLARAAGRQETQYFGPGTRLLVL.

This chain joins TRBV5-4 and TRBJ2-5, with 7 bases lining up with TRBD1. The CDR3 runs 14 residues. Unmatched junction bases numbered 5, after V lost 4 bases and J lost 2 bases. Germline CDR1 SGHNT, CDR2 YYREEE (reference sequence). Written as DNA, the CDR3 is TGTGCCAGCAGCAACCCGGGACAGCAAGAGACCCAGTACTTC. It encodes CASSNPGQQETQYF. The variable domain in full, completed from reference TRBV5-4 and TRBJ2-5, reads ETGVTQSPTHLIKTRGQQVTLRCSSQSGHNTVSWYQQALGQGPQFIFQYYREEENGRGNFPPRFSGLQFPNYSSELNVNALELDDSALYLCASSNPGQQETQYFGPGTRLLVL.